These 21 T cell receptor beta chains were sequenced from one sample in a study of blood T cell repertoires in COVID-19. The assay was immunoSEQ multiplex PCR, and TCRdb's table has in-frame clones only and misses some. The table includes some 180,000 clones, about 82% detected once. Sequencing used peripheral blood. The receptors were sampled from a woman aged 80 or over with COVID-19, enrolled during active disease.

Only one count was recorded for this clone. The chain joins TRBV6-2 or TRBV6-3 to TRBJ1-4, with TRBD1 as a possible D gene (5 bases). The CDR3 length is 17 residues. CDR1 and CDR2 from the germline V gene are MNHEY and SVGEGT. V was pared by 0 bases and J by 4 bases, with 15 bases between. CDR3 sequence: CASSYSFLTALNEKLFF. The CDR3 DNA sequence: TGTGCCAGCAGTTACTCGTTCCTGACAGCACTTAATGAAAAACTGTTTTTT.

The J gene is TRBJ2-2, the V gene TRBV9; 10 positions agree with TRBD2. Germline CDR1 and CDR2: SGDLS and YYNGEE. This CDR3 has 16 amino acids. The V gene end was trimmed by 0 bases and the J gene end by 5 bases; junction bases not matched to a gene: 4. CDR3 region: CASSVEAGGYTGELFF. The CDR3 DNA reads TGTGCCAGCAGCGTAGAAGCGGGGGGGTATACCGGGGAGCTGTTTTTT. The whole variable domain, filled in from reference TRBV9 and TRBJ2-2, reads DSGVTQTPKHLITATGQRVTLRCSPRSGDLSVYWYQQSLDQGLQFLIQYYNGEERAKGNILERFSAQQFPDLHSELNLSSLELGDSALYFCASSVEAGGYTGELFFGEGSRLTVL.

This clone was counted only a few times. In DNA, the CDR3 is TGTGCCAGCAGAGCTGCTAGCGGGGGGGGGACAGATACGCAGTATTTT. It codes for CASRAASGGGTDTQYF. J is TRBJ2-3 and V is TRBV2, with TRBD2 identical over 12 bases. The germline V gene encodes CDR1 SNHLY and CDR2 FYNNEI. The CDR3 covers 16 residues. Trimming cost V 6 bases and J 3 bases; bases outside gene matches: 7.

The chain employs TRBV4-1 and TRBJ1-6; D gene unclear. The germline V gene encodes CDR1 MGHRA and CDR2 YSYEKL. CDR3 length: 15 residues. The ends were cut back, 4 bases at V and 0 bases at J, with 7 bases in the middle. CDR3 region: CASSPSVSYNSPLHF. CDR3 coding DNA: TGCGCCAGCAGCCCGTCGGTCTCCTATAATTCACCCCTCCACTTT.

The rearrangement joins TRBV12-3 or TRBV12-4 to TRBJ2-5; D is uncertain. With 6 bases removed from V and 5 bases from J, the gap between germline ends came to 13 bases. CDR3 size: 13 residues. CDR3 sequence reads: CASSPTTPETQYF. DNA for the CDR3: TGTGCCAGCAGCCCGACAACTCCGGAGACCCAGTACTTC.

This chain links TRBV27 with TRBJ2-2; TRBD2 is a possible D gene (6 bases). This CDR3 comprises 13 residues. Germline loops: CDR1 MNHEY, CDR2 SMNVEV (reference sequence). The V and J ends lost 8 bases and 1 base respectively, with 8 bases between them. The CDR3 DNA reads as TGTGCCAGCTGGGACTGGAACACCGGGGAGCTGTTTTTT. Amino acids: CASWDWNTGELFF.

A single count supports this clone. This specimen includes other DNA sequences encoding the same CDR3. The chain links TRBV5-1 to TRBJ2-2; D is ambiguous. Germline V gene sequence: CDR1 SGHRS, CDR2 YFSETQ. V shed 0 bases and J shed 5 bases, with 5 bases lying between them. This CDR3 has 13 amino acids. CDR3 DNA sequence: TGCGCCAGCAGCTTGGGCGCGACCGGGGAGCTGTTTTTT. As protein: CASSLGATGELFF.

V gene TRBV5-6 combines with J gene TRBJ1-2; D is unresolved. Germline CDR1 is SGHDT and CDR2 is YYEEEE. V lost 0 bases, J lost 3 bases, and 9 bases lay in between. This CDR3 region has 14 residues. The CDR3 DNA follows: TGTGCCAGCAGCTTGGGCGGGCATGACTATGGCTACACCTTC. Encoded protein: CASSLGGHDYGYTF.

Only one count was recorded for this clone. The chain couples TRBV2 to TRBJ1-1; D is possibly TRBD1 (6 bases). Looked up from germline, CDR1 is SNHLY and CDR2 is FYNNEI. The CDR3 contains 15 residues. V was trimmed by 6 bases and J by 2 bases, leaving 16 bases between them. CDR3 region: CASRTRTTGNTEAFF. CDR3 sequence (DNA): TGTGCCAGCAGGACGAGGACGACAGGAAACACTGAAGCTTTCTTT.

The chain recombines TRBV28 with TRBJ2-5; 7 bases map to TRBD1. This CDR3 contains 14 residues. In germline, CDR1 is MDHEN, CDR2 SYDVKM. With 5 bases clipped from V and 12 bases from J, the junction kept 15 bases outside the gene matches. The CDR3: CASSRRTGTLLEYF. For the CDR3, the DNA is TGTGCCAGCAGTCGGAGGACAGGAACTCTTCTGGAGTACTTC.

The chain joins TRBV28 to TRBJ2-3, with 10 bases identical to TRBD2. The V and J ends lost 5 bases and 3 bases, in that order; junction bases with no gene match: 8. The germline V gene has CDR1 MDHEN and CDR2 SYDVKM. The CDR3 length is 16 residues. CDR3 sequence (DNA): TGTGCCAGCAGTCCTCTTTCTAGCGGGAGTACAGATACGCAGTATTTT. Translation gives CASSPLSSGSTDTQYF.

The V call is TRBV19, the J call TRBJ1-2; 8 nucleotides agree with TRBD1. This CDR3 spans 14 amino acids. The J segment lost 4 bases and the V segment lost 1 base, leaving 2 bases of the junction unmatched. Germline V gene data show CDR1 as LNHDA and CDR2 as SQIVND (reference sequence). The DNA for the CDR3 is TGTGCCAGTAGTATAGGGACAGGGTTCTATGGCTACACCTTC. This gives the protein CASSIGTGFYGYTF.

The rearrangement joins TRBV5-1 to TRBJ2-1; D unresolved. Germline V CDR1 and CDR2: SGHRS, YFSETQ. There are 14 residues in the CDR3. The V gene lost 2 bases and the J gene lost 7 bases, with 13 bases spanning the gap. CDR3 amino acids: CASSFPRQANEQFF. CDR3 in DNA: TGCGCCAGCAGCTTTCCCCGGCAGGCAAATGAGCAGTTCTTC. Complete variable domain (other parts from reference TRBV5-1 and TRBJ2-1): KAGVTQTPRYLIKTRGQQVTLSCSPISGHRSVSWYQQTPGQGLQFLFEYFSETQRNKGNFPGRFSGRQFSNSRSEMNVSTLELGDSALYLCASSFPRQANEQFFGPGTRLTVL.

The chain is built from TRBV24-1 and TRBJ2-1; D perhaps matches TRBD1 (5 bases). The CDR3 runs to 16 residues. Germline V gene data show CDR1 as KGHDR and CDR2 as SFDVKD. Trimming removed 5 bases at V and 0 bases at J, with 13 bases between. The CDR3 nucleotides are TGTGCCACCAGTGCCCGACAGATTAGCTCCTACAATGAGCAGTTCTTC. Protein sequence: CATSARQISSYNEQFF.

This chain joins TRBV9 and TRBJ1-2, with D possibly being TRBD1 (5 bases). Trimming removed 1 base at V and 3 bases at J, with 10 bases between. Per the germline V gene, CDR1 is SGDLS and CDR2 is YYNGEE. The CDR3 loop spans 14 amino acids. In nucleotides, the CDR3 is TGTGCCAGCAGCGTACAGGGCGCAGACTATGGCTACACCTTC. Protein product: CASSVQGADYGYTF.

This CDR3 is CASSVEPGGEKLFF. In nucleotides, the CDR3 is TGTGCCAGCAGCGTAGAGCCAGGGGGTGAAAAACTGTTTTTT. The genes are TRBV9 and TRBJ1-4; 7 bases line up with TRBD1. CDR3 size: 14 residues. Germline loops: CDR1 SGDLS, CDR2 YYNGEE. J lost 7 bases, V lost 0 bases, and 3 bases had no gene match. Based on the CDR3 plus reference TRBV9 and TRBJ1-4, the full variable domain is DSGVTQTPKHLITATGQRVTLRCSPRSGDLSVYWYQQSLDQGLQFLIQYYNGEERAKGNILERFSAQQFPDLHSELNLSSLELGDSALYFCASSVEPGGEKLFFGSGTQLSVL.

The CDR3 sequence is CASSYPFGYTF. For the CDR3, the DNA is TGTGCCAGCAGTTACCCTTTTGGCTACACCTTC. This chain links TRBV6-5 with TRBJ1-2, with D hard to call. Germline CDR1 MNHEY, CDR2 SVGAGI. Trimming removed 2 bases at V and 7 bases at J, with 5 bases between. The CDR3 spans 11 residues.

This clone was picked up a small number of times. The gene calls are TRBV5-5 and TRBJ2-7; maybe TRBD2 (5 bases). The CDR3 is made up of 15 amino acids. CDR1 SGHKS and CDR2 YYEKEE come from the germline V gene (reference sequence). V lost 4 bases and J lost 5, with 19 bases in between. The CDR3 DNA sequence: TGTGCCAGCAGCGATCTGCGGACTCCCGGGGACGAGCAGTACTTC. Translation gives CASSDLRTPGDEQYF. The whole variable domain, remainder taken from reference TRBV5-5 and TRBJ2-7, is DAGVTQSPTHLIKTRGQQVTLRCSPISGHKSVSWYQQVLGQGPQFIFQYYEKEERGRGNFPDRFSARQFPNYSSELNVNALLLGDSALYLCASSDLRTPGDEQYFGPGTRLTVT.

The chain uses TRBV10-3 and TRBJ2-3; 8 bases map to TRBD1. This CDR3 contains 15 residues. V trimming: 11 bases; J trimming: 0 bases; junction bases outside the gene matches: 10. Germline V gene lookup returns CDR1 ENHRY and CDR2 SYGVKD. The CDR3 DNA follows: TGTGCCTCCTGGGACAGGACCTACAGCACAGATACGCAGTATTTT. Translated: CASWDRTYSTDTQYF.

The chain joins TRBV5-1 to TRBJ2-3; TRBD1 agrees at 8 bases. Germline assignment: CDR1 SGHRS and CDR2 YFSETQ. Trimming took 4 bases from V and 4 from J; bases not matched to a gene: 11. This CDR3 has 16 amino acids. CDR3 DNA sequence: TGCGCCAGCAGCCGAAGATTGACAGGGGCGGCAGATACGCAGTATTTT. Translated, it gives CASSRRLTGAADTQYF.

V is TRBV7-6 and J is TRBJ1-1; 10 bases are shared with TRBD1. CDR1 is SGHVS and CDR2 is FNYEAQ in the germline V gene. The CDR3 contains 15 residues. The V gene end was trimmed by 5 bases and the J gene end by 4 bases; junction bases not matched to a gene: 7. In DNA, the CDR3 is TGTGCCAGCAGCGGCGGGACAGGGGTAGGCACTGAAGCTTTCTTT. Its translation is CASSGGTGVGTEAFF.